This passage covers 8 T cell receptor beta chains from one sample sequenced in a study of T cell responses to AZD1222 COVID-19 vaccine. Libraries were prepared by immunoSEQ multiplex PCR; TCRdb keeps only in-frame clonotypes and omits some of them. This sample has some 150,000 clones, with approximately 90% found just once. This specimen was peripheral blood, taken on day 0 of AZD1222 vaccination. These receptors were obtained from an adult in good health.

The chain couples TRBV20-1 to TRBJ2-5; 14 bases line up with TRBD2. The CDR3 sequence is 17 residues long. V dropped 3 bases and J dropped 2; count of bases not matched to a gene: 8. Per germline, CDR1 DFQATT and CDR2 SNEGSKA (reference sequence). CDR3 in amino acids: CSASVGLAGEGQETQYF. The CDR3 nucleotides are TGCAGTGCTAGTGTGGGACTAGCGGGAGAAGGGCAAGAGACCCAGTACTTC.

V is TRBV19 and J is TRBJ1-2, with D possibly matching TRBD1 (5 bases). Germline CDR1 and CDR2: LNHDA and SQIVND (reference sequence). Trimming took 4 bases from V and 6 from J, leaving 18 bases between them. The CDR3 sequence is 15 residues long. As DNA, the CDR3 is TGTGCCAGTAGTAGACCCCGTGGGGGGTTGGATGGCTACACCTTC. Translation: CASSRPRGGLDGYTF.

The CDR3 sequence: CASSLGTSGPAGTDTQYF. The DNA of the CDR3 is TGTGCCAGCAGTCTAGGGACTAGCGGCCCCGCTGGCACAGATACGCAGTATTTT. The rearrangement uses TRBV28 and TRBJ2-3; 11 nucleotides agree with TRBD2. CDR1 MDHEN and CDR2 SYDVKM come from the germline V gene. The CDR3 covers 18 residues. The V segment lost 5 bases and the J segment 1 base; nucleotides outside the gene matches: 11.

The V and J genes are TRBV11-2 and TRBJ1-5; 8 positions agree with TRBD1. CDR1 and CDR2 from the germline V gene are SGHAT and FQNNGV. The CDR3 is 15 residues long. V lost 5 bases and J lost 3; bases outside the gene matches: 6. CDR3 residues: CASSPGTGNNQPQHF. The CDR3 DNA follows: TGTGCCAGCAGCCCCGGGACAGGAAACAATCAGCCCCAGCATTTT. Looking up the rest from reference TRBV11-2 and TRBJ1-5 gives the full variable domain: EAGVAQSPRYKIIEKRQSVAFWCNPISGHATLYWYQQILGQGPKLLIQFQNNGVVDDSQLPKDRFSAERLKGVDSTLKIQPAKLEDSAVYLCASSPGTGNNQPQHFGDGTRLSIL.

The V call is TRBV13, the J call TRBJ2-5; 12 positions match TRBD2. J gave up 2 bases and V 2 bases, and 3 bases lay outside the gene matches. The CDR3 runs 16 residues. Germline CDR1 is PRHDT and CDR2 is FYEKMQ (reference sequence). Here the CDR3 DNA reads TGTGCCAGCAGCTTACCTAGCGGGAGGGCTCAAGAGACCCAGTACTTC. This translates into CASSLPSGRAQETQYF.

The CDR3 is CASSIILQGYGGYTF. CDR3 in DNA: TGTGCCAGCAGTATTATTTTACAGGGGTACGGCGGCTACACCTTC. The V gene is TRBV5-5, the J gene TRBJ1-2, with 7 bases lining up with TRBD1. Per the germline V gene, CDR1 is SGHKS and CDR2 is YYEKEE (reference sequence). CDR3 length: 15 amino acids. Germline trimming cut 5 bases from V and 8 bases from J; bases unmatched to any gene: 15.

The rearrangement links TRBV4-1 to TRBJ2-7; the D gene is possibly TRBD1 (5 bases). In germline, CDR1 is MGHRA, CDR2 YSYEKL. The CDR3 runs to 13 residues. Trimming pared 2 bases from V and 4 bases from J, leaving 9 bases between. The CDR3 spells CASSQRSGYEQYF. As DNA, the CDR3 is TGCGCCAGCAGCCAACGGTCAGGGTACGAGCAGTACTTC.

This sequence joins TRBV3-1 (or the pseudogene TRBV3-2) and TRBJ1-6; D ambiguous. Trimming stripped 0 bases from V and 7 bases from J, with 10 bases between. The CDR3 runs 15 residues. Per germline, CDR1 LGHDT and CDR2 YNNKEL (reference sequence). CDR3 region: CASSQEGIWNSPLHF. The CDR3 DNA follows: TGTGCCAGCAGCCAAGAGGGAATATGGAATTCACCCCTCCACTTT.